The source of this TCR beta chain is a study of human T cells and chemical hapten exposure (dated by TCRdb to the early 2020s). With respect to the entire study: For sensitization, 2% DPC in acetone was applied to a 2 cm by 2 cm area of upper inner arm skin. The mostly female patient cohort included alopecia areata with under or over 50% scalp involvement, alopecia totalis and alopecia universalis. Throughout the study period of roughly 24 weeks, patients also received therapeutic DPC doses to the scalp every week. Patch testing was done on the upper back using Finn chambers containing 0.01% DPC, and results were scored after 6 days according to International Contact Dermatitis Research Group standards. The study tracked peripheral blood TCR repertoire changes in vivo during primary and secondary sensitization to the hapten diphenylcyclopropenone (DPC) in alopecia patients. Blood samples were taken from patients before sensitization (week 0) and at 2, 6 and about 24 weeks after DPC sensitization. Blood for TCR sequencing was provided by twenty-nine alopecia patients at one to four time points (pre-sensitization, 2, 6 and 24 weeks). Libraries were pooled for sequencing, and per-sample TCR yields varied mainly because of small differences in library volumes within the pool.

Receptor amplification or capture employed RACE. Sequencing instrument: NextSeq 500. During library preparation, unique molecular identifiers were attached to individual cDNA molecules so that TCRs could be counted in a quantitative, reproducible way. Both TCR alpha and TCR beta chains were sequenced from each blood RNA sample. On the authors' methods: Samples had a median of roughly 100,000 TCRs, with a range from 23,224 to 690,600. V, J and CDR3 annotation of the TCR reads was performed with the Decombinator software suite. For PS versus PT1 abundance plots, all samples were subsampled to the same number of TCRs (28,000). TCRs were defined as expanded if absent before sensitization and observed at least eight times at the 2-week time point. TCRdb redid the processing of the public reads, applying fastp at Q25 and MiXCR, and retained in-frame beta chains. Each entry merges the rows of one CDR3 protein and shows their most common DNA and genes. These V and J calls originate from TCRdb's pipeline instead of the authors' own analysis. Recorded for this sample are tens of thousands of distinct CDR3 sequences; 8% to 13% of them occurred a single time. Around 2.1% of the sample is taken by the ten largest.

Paper-wide results and their limitations: Because every patient had alopecia, a presumed autoimmune disease, the patients' immune response might differ from that of healthy individuals. DPC sensitization did not change the number of TCRs with a frequency above 1 in 1000, and there was no evidence of changes in global repertoire structure. Compared with pre-sensitization or healthy control sets, expanded TCRs formed significantly more large CDR3 similarity clusters, which is consistent with antigen-driven responses. The number of PT1 expanded TCRs positively correlated with patch test score, significant at thresholds 8, 16 and 32 but not 4. Repeated subsampling changed both the strength of the expansion versus patch-test correlation and the threshold at which that correlation became significant.

CDR1 and CDR2 are read off the germline V gene as MNHEY and SVGEGT. The CDR3 covers 14 residues, taking in both the cysteine and the phenylalanine. Only the CDR3 portion is preserved as DNA: 42 bases, with reading frame beginning at the first base. V and J are trimmed by 9 bases and 3 bases, and the gene matches miss 9 bases of the junction. This clonotype has more than one count but fewer than ten. Its antigen remains undetermined. Per-base qualities were not stored, and no clone one base away is much larger. The time point label of this sample denotes: patch test 3, about 24 weeks after DPC sensitization. The sample's treatment or condition label is to be understood as: therapeutic diphenylcyclopropenone sensitization with weekly scalp DPC. At each patch-test visit, blood was drawn before the patch test was applied. Patients were considered eligible if aged 18 to 70, diagnosed with alopecia and deemed suitable for DPC therapy, and patients were excluded if pregnant. Unfractionated whole blood was collected in Tempus Blood RNA tubes, and total RNA was extracted from that blood.

This receptor chain uses TRBV6-2 or TRBV6-3 and TRBJ1-2; 8 bases in the middle match TRBD1. The receptor comes from a woman in her 30s with alopecia areata. Some clones in this sample may be carry-over from other donors' samples. This material consisted of whole blood, taken in connection with sensitization to the hapten diphenylcyclopropenone (DPC). The CDR3 here reads CASKTGTGHYGYTF. The nucleotide sequence reads TGTGCCAGTAAAACCGGGACAGGACACTATGGCTACACCTTC.